The rows below give T cell receptor beta chains drawn from one sample of a study of T cell responses to AZD1222 COVID-19 vaccine. Repertoires were generated with immunoSEQ multiplex PCR, while TCRdb's copy carries only in-frame clones and drops some. The sample carries 40,000 to 45,000 clones, about 83% recorded once. Sequenced material: peripheral blood, taken on day 0 of AZD1222 vaccination. These receptors originate from an adult in good health. The CDR3 runs from the conserved cysteine through the conserved F or W. The D gene is left open where the match is weak. Expanded clones are given a class, and other clones once, few, many or no size at all.

J gene: TRBJ2-2
D gene: NA
clone size: NA
V gene: TRBV9
CDR3 DNA: TGTGCCAGCAGCGTAGACGCTTTTCCCGGGGAGCTGTTTTTT
CDR3 protein: CASSVDAFPGELFF

J gene: TRBJ1-1
D gene: TRBD1
clone size: NA
V gene: TRBV7-9
CDR3 DNA: TGTGCCAGCAGCTTTCAGGGGGCAGACACTGAAGCTTTCTTT
CDR3 protein: CASSFQGADTEAFF

J gene: TRBJ1-2
D gene: TRBD1
clone size: NA
V gene: TRBV4-3
CDR3 DNA: TGCGCCAGCAGCCAAGGGTTCCGGGACAGGGAAGTTTCTAACTATGGCTACACCTTC
CDR3 protein: CASSQGFRDREVSNYGYTF

J gene: TRBJ2-1
D gene: TRBD1
clone size: NA
V gene: TRBV3-1/TRBV3-2
CDR3 DNA: TGTGCCAGCAGCAGCCGGGACAGGGGGCTACACTACGGCAATGAGCAGTTCTTC
CDR3 protein: CASSSRDRGLHYGNEQFF

J gene: TRBJ2-7
D gene: TRBD2
clone size: NA
V gene: TRBV6-5
CDR3 DNA: TGTGCCAGTATGGTCTTTGGACTAGCGACCTACGAGCAGTACTTC
CDR3 protein: CASMVFGLATYEQYF

J gene: TRBJ2-2
D gene: NA
clone size: few
V gene: TRBV28
CDR3 DNA: TGTGCCAGCAGTTTCGCCAGCAGCGGGACCGGGGAGCTGTTTTTT
CDR3 protein: CASSFASSGTGELFF

J gene: TRBJ2-5
D gene: TRBD1
clone size: NA
V gene: TRBV10-3
CDR3 DNA: TGTGCCATCAGAGGACAGGGGATGGCCGGGGAGACCCAGTACTTC
CDR3 protein: CAIRGQGMAGETQYF

J gene: TRBJ2-7
D gene: NA
clone size: NA
V gene: TRBV2
CDR3 DNA: TGTGCCAGCAGGGGGGTCCGAGGAGTGTACGAGCAGTACTTC
CDR3 protein: CASRGVRGVYEQYF

J gene: TRBJ2-7
D gene: NA
clone size: NA
V gene: TRBV2
CDR3 DNA: TGTGCCAGCAGTCCCCAGGCCCAATCACGATACGAGCAGTACTTC
CDR3 protein: CASSPQAQSRYEQYF

J gene: TRBJ1-1
D gene: TRBD1
clone size: NA
V gene: TRBV7-9
CDR3 DNA: TGTGCCAGCAGCCCGGACAGGGTTGCCAAGCAGGCTTTCTTT
CDR3 protein: CASSPDRVAKQAFF

J gene: TRBJ2-1
D gene: TRBD2
clone size: NA
V gene: TRBV3-1/TRBV3-2
CDR3 DNA: TGTGCCAGCAGCCAAGAGGGAGGGCTCCATGAGCAGTTCTTC
CDR3 protein: CASSQEGGLHEQFF

J gene: TRBJ1-2
D gene: NA
clone size: NA
V gene: TRBV19
CDR3 DNA: TGTGCCAGTAGGGTCACCGCCGGCTATGGCTACACCTTC
CDR3 protein: CASRVTAGYGYTF

J gene: TRBJ2-5
D gene: TRBD2
clone size: once
V gene: TRBV7-3
CDR3 DNA: TGTGCCAGCAGCTTAACGGGACTAGCGGGGTATGAGACCCAGTACTTC
CDR3 protein: CASSLTGLAGYETQYF

J gene: TRBJ2-7
D gene: TRBD1
clone size: NA
V gene: TRBV6-5
CDR3 DNA: TGTGCCAGCAAAACAGGGGGCACGTCCTACGAGCAGTACTTC
CDR3 protein: CASKTGGTSYEQYF

J gene: TRBJ2-7
D gene: TRBD2
clone size: once
V gene: TRBV6-5
CDR3 DNA: TGTGCCAGCGGGTTAGGTGGGACTAGTTTCTACGAGCAGTACTTC
CDR3 protein: CASGLGGTSFYEQYF

J gene: TRBJ1-3
D gene: NA
clone size: NA
V gene: TRBV2
CDR3 DNA: TGTGCCAGCAGTGGCTATAGTGCTGGAAACACCATATATTTT
CDR3 protein: CASSGYSAGNTIYF

J gene: TRBJ2-6
D gene: TRBD1
clone size: NA
V gene: TRBV9
CDR3 DNA: TGTGCCAGCAGCGTTCCAGGGGGTGGGGCCAACGTCCTGACTTTC
CDR3 protein: CASSVPGGGANVLTF

J gene: TRBJ1-5
D gene: NA
clone size: NA
V gene: TRBV3-1/TRBV3-2
CDR3 DNA: TGTGCCAGCAGCCAAGGGGGGGTTAGCAATCAGCCCCAGCATTTT
CDR3 protein: CASSQGGVSNQPQHF

J gene: TRBJ1-2
D gene: NA
clone size: NA
V gene: TRBV3-1/TRBV3-2
CDR3 DNA: TGTGCCAGCAACTCCCGTCGCTATGGCTACACCTTC
CDR3 protein: CASNSRRYGYTF

J gene: TRBJ2-7
D gene: NA
clone size: NA
V gene: TRBV5-1
CDR3 DNA: TGCGCCAGCAGCTCGGGACATATCTACGAGCAGTACTTC
CDR3 protein: CASSSGHIYEQYF

J gene: TRBJ1-3
D gene: TRBD1
clone size: few
V gene: TRBV11-2
CDR3 DNA: TGTGCCAGCAGCTTATCCCCCCGACAGGGCTCTGGAAACACCATATATTTT
CDR3 protein: CASSLSPRQGSGNTIYF

J gene: TRBJ2-7
D gene: TRBD1
clone size: NA
V gene: TRBV24-1
CDR3 DNA: TGTGCCACCAGTGACCTACGGTCCCGGGACAGGGACGGGCCCTACGAGCAGTACTTC
CDR3 protein: CATSDLRSRDRDGPYEQYF

J gene: TRBJ2-1
D gene: NA
clone size: many
V gene: TRBV7-6
CDR3 DNA: TGTGCCAGCAGCTTAGTCGGGAGTTTCCCCCACAATGAGCAGTTCTTC
CDR3 protein: CASSLVGSFPHNEQFF

J gene: TRBJ2-3
D gene: NA
clone size: NA
V gene: TRBV10-3
CDR3 DNA: TGTGCCATCAGAGGTACGGAAGGAGATACGCAGTATTTT
CDR3 protein: CAIRGTEGDTQYF

J gene: TRBJ2-1
D gene: NA
clone size: NA
V gene: TRBV10-3
CDR3 DNA: TGTGCCATCAGTGCGCTGGCCAATGAGCAGTTCTTC
CDR3 protein: CAISALANEQFF